This T cell receptor (beta chain) was observed in a study of shared clonotypes between healthy human individuals. Study-level information: CD4 naive cells filled three plates per donor, CD4 memory three, CD8 naive two and CD8 memory one. General study points: Donor scarcity curtailed the genetic and exposure-history diversity represented herein.

Of note for this clone: No antigen is known for it.

CD45RO negativity and positive selection for CCR7 defined naive CD8 cells, a population that excluded terminally differentiated effector memory CD45RA+ cells. Study donors comprised healthy, HIV-negative adults devoid of recent acute infection or vaccination. Measured with immunoSEQ multiplex PCR; TCRdb has only the in-frame clones, and not every one. The sample lists over 2 million clones, roughly 94% occurring once. The V gene end was trimmed by 5 bases and the J gene end by 10 bases; junction bases not matched to a gene: 9. The CDR3 runs to 15 residues. Germline V gene data show CDR1 as SGHVS and CDR2 as FNYEAQ.

This receptor was taken from a man aged 18 to 30 in good health. The chain links TRBV7-6 to TRBJ2-1; 12 nucleotides line up with TRBD2. Sequencing was carried out using naive CD8+ T cells sorted from blood. The CDR3 sequence is CASSPRLAGEGEQFF. CDR3 sequence (DNA): TGTGCCAGCAGCCCCCGACTAGCGGGAGAGGGGGAGCAGTTCTTC.